Listed below are T cell receptor beta chains from one sample, sequenced in a study of blood T cell repertoires in COVID-19. Clones were sequenced by immunoSEQ multiplex PCR, and TCRdb holds only the in-frame ones, with some missing. The sample shows roughly 100,000 clones, roughly 83% of them seen only once. The sequencing input was peripheral blood. Receptor source: an elderly woman with active or convalescent COVID-19. The CDR3 runs from the conserved cysteine through the conserved F or W. The D gene is left open where the match is weak. A row's size may be missing; if present it is once, few, many or a size class.

TRBJ1-5 | . | TRBD1 | TRBV7-6 | TGTGCCAGCAGCTTAGGAGGACAGGGAGGTCAGCCCCAGCATTTT | CASSLGGQGGQPQHF
TRBJ2-1 | . | TRBD2 | TRBV4-1 | TGCGCCAGCAGCCAAGAGGAGGCGGGGGGGCCCGAGCAGTTCTTC | CASSQEEAGGPEQFF
TRBJ1-4 | . | . | TRBV2 | TGTGCCAGCAGTGAGGCCACAGAAAAACTGTTTTTT | CASSEATEKLFF
TRBJ1-1 | . | TRBD1 | TRBV12-3/TRBV12-4 | TGTGCCAGCAGTTTTAACAGGGGGCCGGCTTTCTTT | CASSFNRGPAFF
TRBJ1-4 | . | TRBD1 | TRBV6-4 | TGTGCCAGCAGTGACGTGGACAGGAGTAATGAAAAACTGTTTTTT | CASSDVDRSNEKLFF
TRBJ2-5 | . | . | TRBV2 | TGTGCCACCCGGTTGTCGGAGACCCAGTACTTC | CATRLSETQYF
TRBJ2-2 | . | . | TRBV28 | TGTGCCAGCAACTCGGGACAGAACACCGGGGAGCTGTTTTTT | CASNSGQNTGELFF
TRBJ1-4 | . | . | TRBV24-1 | TGTGCCACCTTTTATTCGTTAATGCAGGTGCCTAATGAAAAACTGTTTTTT | CATFYSLMQVPNEKLFF
TRBJ1-2 | . | . | TRBV9 | TGTGCCAGCAGCCCGGGACATAGGACTAACTATGGCTACACCTTC | CASSPGHRTNYGYTF
TRBJ1-2 | . | TRBD1 | TRBV24-1 | TGTGCCACCAGTGAGGGGGACAGGGGGCGGTATGGCTACACCTTC | CATSEGDRGRYGYTF
TRBJ1-1 | . | . | TRBV9 | TGTGCCAGCAGCGTAGGTGGGGCACGCAACACTGAAGCTTTCTTT | CASSVGGARNTEAFF
TRBJ1-5 | . | . | TRBV24-1 | TGTGCCACCAGTGATCGCAGGGTACATCAGCCCCAGCATTTT | CATSDRRVHQPQHF
TRBJ2-5 | . | TRBD2 | TRBV2 | TGTGCCAGCACCTTTAGCGGGATAGGCGAGACCCAGTACTTC | CASTFSGIGETQYF
TRBJ2-7 | once | . | TRBV7-8 | TGTGCCAGCAGCCCTTTAGCGCAACCCTACGAGCAGTACTTC | CASSPLAQPYEQYF
TRBJ2-5 | once | TRBD1 | TRBV10-3 | TGTGCCATCAGCCCGGGACAGCAAGAGACCCAGTACTTC | CAISPGQQETQYF
TRBJ2-7 | once | TRBD1 | TRBV27 | TGTGCCAGCAGTTGGGGGACAGGGGGGTCCTACGAGCAGTACTTC | CASSWGTGGSYEQYF
TRBJ2-5 | . | . | TRBV10-3 | TGTGCCATCAGCCCCGGGTTGGAGACCCAGTACTTC | CAISPGLETQYF
TRBJ2-3 | . | . | TRBV29-1 | TGCAGCGTTGTTTTGAGGGTTTGGGCAGATACGCAGTATTTT | CSVVLRVWADTQYF
TRBJ2-1 | . | TRBD2 | TRBV18 | TGTGCCAGCTCACCACCGAATTTATTGCTAGCGGGGGGCTCCAATGAGCAGTTCTTC | CASSPPNLLLAGGSNEQFF
TRBJ2-2 | . | TRBD2 | TRBV9 | TGTGCCAGCAGCGCCTTTCCGGGACTAGCGACTTCCGGGGAGCTGTTTTTT | CASSAFPGLATSGELFF
TRBJ2-3 | once | . | TRBV21-1 | TGTGCCAGCAGCAAACCTAGCGGGAGGGCCCCAAGCACAGATACGCAGTATTTT | CASSKPSGRAPSTDTQYF